These 10 T cell receptor beta chains were all obtained from the same sample, sequenced in a study of human T cells and chemical hapten exposure. From the RACE reads, TCRdb called clonotypes with MiXCR, one entry per CDR3 protein. Among about 340,000 distinct CDR3 sequences listed, around 6.9% were seen once. The sample's time point: patch test 1, 2 weeks after DPC sensitization. Indicated treatment: therapeutic diphenylcyclopropenone sensitization with weekly scalp DPC. The starting material was whole blood, obtained in connection with sensitization to the hapten diphenylcyclopropenone (DPC). Receptors originate from a woman between 18 and 29 years old with alopecia areata. Some clones in this sample may be carry-over from other donors' samples.

This clonotype was recorded many times. The gene calls are TRBV6-5 and TRBJ2-3; D is unresolved. The CDR3 contains 18 residues. Trimming left V 2 bases short and J 1 base short, with 19 bases between. CDR1 and CDR2 (germline): MNHEY, SVGAGI. The CDR3 loop reads CASSYLDKTGLRTDTQYF. CDR3 in DNA: TGTGCCAGCAGTTACCTAGACAAGACGGGCCTCCGCACAGATACGCAGTATTTT.

The rearrangement links TRBV20-1 to TRBJ1-4; D is possibly TRBD1 (5 bases). Germline V CDR1 and CDR2: DFQATT, SNEGSKA (reference sequence). Trimming took off 5 bases at V and 3 bases at J, with 13 bases between the two ends. This CDR3 spans 14 amino acids. The CDR3 sequence: CSAGVQVPNEKLFF. CDR3 in DNA: TGCAGTGCTGGAGTACAGGTTCCTAATGAAAAACTGTTTTTT.

This clonotype has a handful of counts. The V and J genes are TRBV5-6 and TRBJ1-2; weak D call: TRBD1 (6 bases). V was cut by 1 base and J by 8 bases, with 15 bases left in between. Germline V gene sequence: CDR1 SGHDT, CDR2 YYEEEE. CDR3 length equals 14 residues. The CDR3 DNA reads TGTGCCAGCAGCTTGCTGGTTGGGACATGGGGCTACACCTTC. This translates into CASSLLVGTWGYTF.

CDR3 region: CASSALFSLAGGTSNSYNEQFF. As DNA, the CDR3 is TGTGCCAGCAGCGCCCTCTTTTCGTTAGCGGGGGGAACCTCTAATTCCTACAATGAGCAGTTCTTC. The chain is built from TRBV11-1 and TRBJ2-1, with TRBD2 matching over 10 bases. Looked up from germline, CDR1 is SGHAT and CDR2 is FQDESV (reference sequence). J gave up 1 base and V 5 bases, and 23 bases lay outside the gene matches. The CDR3 is 22 residues long.

The table lists this clonotype with a few counts. This sequence joins TRBV12-3 or TRBV12-4 and TRBJ1-1; a possible D gene is TRBD1 (6 bases). CDR3 length equals 14 residues. V lost 5 bases to trimming and J lost 10 bases, with 20 bases between them. The CDR3 sequence is CASSVQKTGAAAFF. DNA of the CDR3: TGTGCCAGCAGTGTACAAAAGACAGGCGCGGCAGCTTTCTTT.

This clonotype appeared many times. The chain has TRBV3-1 and TRBJ1-3, with D possibly TRBD1 on 6 matching bases. Trimming left V 5 bases short and J 0 bases short, with 14 bases between. The CDR3 has 16 amino acids. CDR1 LGHDT and CDR2 YNNKEL come from the germline V gene (reference sequence). The CDR3 loop reads CASSKSRDTSGNTIYF. In nucleotides, the CDR3 is TGTGCCAGCAGCAAATCCCGGGACACCTCTGGAAACACCATATATTTT.

This rearrangement joins TRBV2 to TRBJ2-4; 7 nucleotides line up with TRBD1. Germline loops: CDR1 SNHLY, CDR2 FYNNEI. The CDR3 loop spans 12 amino acids. Trimming took 11 bases from V and 3 from J; bases not matched to a gene: 4. The CDR3, as DNA: TGTGCCGGCCGGGACAGCAAAAACATTCAGTACTTC. Translation: CAGRDSKNIQYF.

This clonotype was counted a few times. CDR3 sequence: CASSDSFGGEYNEQFF. In nucleotides, the CDR3 is TGTGCCAGCAGTGACTCGTTCGGGGGGGAGTACAATGAGCAGTTCTTC. The rearrangement joins TRBV6-4 to TRBJ2-1, with 8 bases lining up with TRBD2. The CDR3 has 16 amino acids. The germline CDR1 and CDR2 sequences are MRHNA and SNTAGT. With 0 bases clipped from V and 4 bases from J, the junction kept 5 bases outside the gene matches.

This clonotype was detected many times. V and J are TRBV28 and TRBJ1-6; 8 positions match TRBD1. The CDR3 sequence is 13 residues long. Germline CDR1 MDHEN, CDR2 SYDVKM. V trimming: 6 bases; J trimming: 10 bases; junction bases outside the gene matches: 5. CDR3 region: CASRGQGGSPLHF. CDR3 bases: TGTGCCAGCAGAGGACAGGGCGGATCACCCCTCCACTTT.

This chain connects TRBV11-1 to TRBJ1-1; D is uncertain. Trimming shortened V by 3 bases and J by 5 bases, and 10 bases separated the two germline ends. From germline, CDR1 is SGHAT and CDR2 FQDESV (reference sequence). The CDR3 loop spans 13 amino acids. This CDR3 is CASSFSRLTEAFF. CDR3 bases: TGTGCCAGCAGCTTCAGCCGGTTGACTGAAGCTTTCTTT.